This record covers a single T cell receptor beta chain. The CDR3 loop spans 13 amino acids. With 4 bases removed from V and 16 bases from J, the gap between germline ends came to 18 bases. This entry belongs to a study of blood T cell repertoires in COVID-19. Here immunoSEQ multiplex PCR was the method, and the copy in TCRdb shows in-frame clones only, minus some. The table records roughly 260,000 clones, about nine tenths of them present only once. Sequencing input: peripheral blood. The sequence derives from a man in his forties who had recovered from COVID-19. V gene TRBV5-3 combines with J gene TRBJ1-6; D is possibly TRBD1 (5 bases). TRBV5-3 counts as an open reading frame of uncertain function. CDR3 sequence: CARSGYQGCGLHF. The CDR3 DNA reads as TGTGCCAGAAGCGGATACCAGGGCTGTGGACTCCACTTT.